This TCR beta chain was documented in a study of cytomegalovirus exposure and HLA in healthy donors. Findings of the study overall: The study put 150 or so TCR beta chains on its list as cytomegalovirus-associated.

The CDR3 runs to 15 residues. CDR1 is ENHRY and CDR2 is SYGVKD in the germline V gene. Trimming cost V 3 bases and J 2 bases, with 13 bases left between them. As concerns this clone: Its cognate antigen is unknown.

Sequencing used immunoSEQ multiplex PCR; TCRdb keeps in-frame clones, though not all of them. The sample holds more than 65,000 clones; 85% to 95% are singletons and the top ten take 0.67%. The specimen was PBMCs. The rearrangement uses TRBV10-3 and TRBJ2-5; D is unclear. This TCR was recovered from a man aged 18-30 years in good health and CMV-seronegative. For the CDR3, the DNA is TGTGCCATCAGTGATGTGGGCACCCCACAAGAGACCCAGTACTTC. Protein product: CAISDVGTPQETQYF.